This passage covers 22 T cell receptor beta chains from one sample sequenced in a study of blood T cell repertoires in COVID-19. Sequencing was performed with immunoSEQ multiplex PCR; in TCRdb, only in-frame clones are kept and a portion is missing. The sample gives roughly 120,000 clones, 84% of which show up once; 9.5% to 15% is in the top ten. The sequenced sample consisted of peripheral blood. The receptors here all came from a woman aged 55 to 70 with acute or convalescent COVID-19.

This clone came up a few times. The CDR3 loop is CASSTRLENTEAFF. The CDR3 DNA sequence: TGTGCCAGCAGCACTCGACTGGAGAACACTGAAGCTTTCTTT. The chain couples TRBV7-8 to TRBJ1-1; D unclear. CDR1 and CDR2 (germline): SGHVS, FQNEAQ. CDR3 length: 14 residues. Trimming pared 5 bases from V and 1 base from J, leaving 11 bases between.

This chain links TRBV15 with TRBJ1-1, with D unclear. Germline V gives CDR1 LNHNV, CDR2 YYDKDF (reference sequence). The CDR3 is 16 residues long. V lost 2 bases and J lost 0, with 13 bases in between. CDR3 sequence reads: CATSRPAGSMNTEAFF. The CDR3 nucleotides are TGTGCCACCAGCAGACCCGCGGGGAGCATGAACACTGAAGCTTTCTTT.

This chain joins TRBV19 and TRBJ2-5, with 8 bases that match TRBD2. CDR1 and CDR2 (germline): LNHDA, SQIVND (reference sequence). This CDR3 has 14 amino acids. J gave up 5 bases and V 9 bases, and 11 bases lay outside the gene matches. The CDR3 DNA reads TGTGCCAGCCGGGGGGGACCCACCAGGGAGACCCAGTACTTC. Translation gives CASRGGPTRETQYF.

This chain joins TRBV5-5 and TRBJ1-1; unclear D gene. Trimming pared 5 bases from V and 0 bases from J, leaving 2 bases between. CDR1 and CDR2 from the germline V gene are SGHKS and YYEKEE (reference sequence). The CDR3 length is 11 residues. CDR3 sequence: CASSMNTEAFF. CDR3 in DNA: TGTGCCAGCAGTATGAACACTGAAGCTTTCTTT.

The genes are TRBV30 and TRBJ2-3; tentatively, D is TRBD2 (5 bases). CDR1 is GTSNPN and CDR2 is SVGIG in the germline V gene (reference sequence). Trimming left V 1 base short and J 2 bases short, with 10 bases between. This CDR3 has 14 residues. The CDR3 protein is CAWSGIAFTDTQYF. CDR3 coding DNA: TGTGCCTGGAGTGGGATAGCGTTCACAGATACGCAGTATTTT. Drawing the rest from reference TRBV30 and TRBJ2-3, the complete variable domain is SQTIHQWPATLVQPVGSPLSLECTVEGTSNPNLYWYRQAAGRGLQLLFYSVGIGQISSEVPQNLSASRPQDRQFILSSKKLLLSDSGFYLCAWSGIAFTDTQYFGPGTRLTVL.

This chain connects TRBV27 to TRBJ1-2, with 11 bases fitting TRBD1. The V gene's germline CDR1 is MNHEY and CDR2 SMNVEV (reference sequence). CDR3 length: 17 residues. V was clipped by 2 bases and J by 7 bases; unmatched bases: 12. The DNA for the CDR3 is TGTGCCAGCAGTTTAGGCCCCCGGACAGGGGGCGCATTTGGCTACACCTTC. Residues: CASSLGPRTGGAFGYTF.

The gene calls are TRBV19 and TRBJ1-1, with D tentatively TRBD1 (6 bases). The CDR3 covers 11 residues. Trimming shortened V by 5 bases and J by 10 bases, and 11 bases separated the two germline ends. From germline, CDR1 is LNHDA and CDR2 SQIVND (reference sequence). DNA for the CDR3: TGTGCCAGTAGTCAGGGGATCGGAGCTTTCTTT. This sequence encodes CASSQGIGAFF.

J is TRBJ1-2 and V is TRBV30; no firm D call. The germline gives CDR1 GTSNPN, CDR2 SVGIG (reference sequence). The CDR3 is 10 amino acids. The V end lost 6 bases, the J end lost 7 bases, and 9 bases lay between the germline ends. The CDR3 here is CACLEGGYTF. As DNA, the CDR3 is TGTGCCTGCCTCGAGGGTGGCTACACCTTC.

The V and J genes are TRBV11-2 and TRBJ1-6, with 9 bases fitting TRBD1. The junction had 6 bases not matched to a gene; V was cut back by 5 bases and J by 7 bases. Germline V CDR1 and CDR2: SGHAT, FQNNGV. There are 15 residues in the CDR3. Here the CDR3 reads CASSPGDRENSPLHF. The CDR3 DNA is TGTGCCAGCAGCCCAGGGGACAGGGAAAATTCACCCCTCCACTTT.

V gene TRBV27 combines with J gene TRBJ1-5, with TRBD1 matching 9 bases. Germline lookup yields CDR1 MNHEY and CDR2 SMNVEV (reference sequence). This CDR3 contains 16 residues. V lost 5 bases to trimming and J lost 0 bases; unmatched junction nucleotides: 5. The CDR3 here is CASSPQGAFSNQPQHF. CDR3 coding DNA: TGTGCCAGCAGTCCACAGGGGGCCTTTAGCAATCAGCCCCAGCATTTT.

This chain connects TRBV5-1 to TRBJ1-2, with D unresolved. The CDR3 is made up of 14 amino acids. Germline loops: CDR1 SGHRS, CDR2 YFSETQ. Deletions cut 0 bases from V and 3 bases from J, with 9 bases between. The DNA of the CDR3 is TGCGCCAGCAGCTTGGGGATGGGAGACTATGGCTACACCTTC. Its protein product is CASSLGMGDYGYTF.

The V gene is TRBV7-3, the J gene TRBJ2-1, with 8 bases matching TRBD2. The CDR3 contains 15 residues. Germline V gene sequence: CDR1 SGHTA, CDR2 FQGTGA. Unmatched junction bases numbered 3, after V lost 5 bases and J lost 0 bases. Here the CDR3 reads CASSQSGSSYNEQFF. In DNA, the CDR3 is TGTGCCAGCAGCCAGAGCGGGAGCTCCTACAATGAGCAGTTCTTC.

This clone has a single count. The V call is TRBV24-1, the J call TRBJ2-1; 11 positions agree with TRBD1. Per the germline V gene, CDR1 is KGHDR and CDR2 is SFDVKD. V lost 4 bases and J lost 6; bases outside the gene matches: 7. The length of the CDR3 is 16 residues. The DNA of the CDR3 is TGTGCCACCAGTGACCTCGGGACAGGGGGATTCAATGAGCAGTTCTTC. The encoded protein is CATSDLGTGGFNEQFF.

CDR3 sequence: CASSSDRGGYTF. The DNA of the CDR3 is TGCGCCAGCAGCTCAGACAGGGGGGGCTACACCTTC. The rearrangement joins TRBV5-1 to TRBJ1-2; 9 bases agree with TRBD1. Per germline, CDR1 SGHRS and CDR2 YFSETQ. V shed 3 bases and J 8 bases; nucleotides not matched to a gene: 2. The CDR3 contains 12 residues.

The genes are TRBV12-3 or TRBV12-4 and TRBJ1-5; D is perhaps TRBD1 (5 bases). V shed 7 bases and J shed 6 bases, with 13 bases lying between them. The CDR3 length is 13 residues. CDR3: CASTKGIGQPQHF. The CDR3, as DNA: TGTGCCAGCACTAAGGGGATTGGTCAGCCCCAGCATTTT.

This rearrangement joins TRBV9 to TRBJ1-1; tentatively, D is TRBD1 (6 bases). Deletions cut 10 bases from V and 0 bases from J, with 13 bases between. There are 13 residues in the CDR3. Germline V gene sequence: CDR1 SGDLS, CDR2 YYNGEE. CDR3 bases: TGTGCCGGGGGCCGGGACATGAACACTGAAGCTTTCTTT. Translated, it gives CAGGRDMNTEAFF.

J is TRBJ2-7 and V is TRBV2; TRBD2 is a possible D gene (7 bases). The V end lost 7 bases, the J end lost 2 bases, and 12 bases lay between the germline ends. Germline V gene data show CDR1 as SNHLY and CDR2 as FYNNEI. The CDR3 contains 13 residues. This CDR3 reads CASKEGGTYEQYF. CDR3 in DNA: TGTGCCAGCAAGGAGGGGGGGACCTACGAGCAGTACTTC.

The J gene is TRBJ2-5, the V gene TRBV12-3 or TRBV12-4, with 7 bases that match TRBD2. The V gene end was trimmed by 9 bases and the J gene end by 4 bases; junction bases not matched to a gene: 2. The CDR3 has 11 amino acids. CDR3 sequence reads: CASGGGETQYF. In DNA, the CDR3 is TGTGCCAGTGGGGGGGGAGAGACCCAGTACTTC.

This clone showed up just a few times. This rearrangement joins TRBV19 to TRBJ1-2; tentatively, D is TRBD1 (5 bases). The CDR3 runs 15 residues. Trimming left V 3 bases short and J 1 base short, with 12 bases between. Looked up from germline, CDR1 is LNHDA and CDR2 is SQIVND (reference sequence). CDR3 in amino acids: CASSIDGAGNYGYTF. As DNA, the CDR3 is TGTGCCAGTAGTATTGATGGGGCAGGTAACTATGGCTACACCTTC.

The genes are TRBV4-1 and TRBJ1-1; tentative D call: TRBD1 (6 bases). The CDR3 length is 16 residues. Per germline, CDR1 MGHRA and CDR2 YSYEKL. V dropped 5 bases and J dropped 0 bases, with 16 bases sitting between them. CDR3 DNA sequence: TGCGCCAGCAGCAACCAGGACAGTGTTATGAACACTGAAGCTTTCTTT. This codes for CASSNQDSVMNTEAFF.

The rearrangement uses TRBV9 and TRBJ2-6; unclear D gene. V lost 0 bases and J 1 base, leaving 5 bases between the germline ends. This CDR3 is 15 amino acids long. Germline V CDR1 and CDR2: SGDLS, YYNGEE. CDR3 nucleotide sequence: TGTGCCAGCAGCGTAGGGCGGTCTGGGGCCAACGTCCTGACTTTC. This sequence encodes CASSVGRSGANVLTF.

The CDR3 bases are TGTGCCTGGACTCCACAGGGTAACACTGAAGCTTTCTTT. This translates into CAWTPQGNTEAFF. The chain is built from TRBV30 and TRBJ1-1; a possible D gene is TRBD1 (6 bases). CDR1 is GTSNPN and CDR2 is SVGIG in the germline V gene (reference sequence). V lost 4 bases and J 2 bases, leaving 11 bases between the germline ends. The length of the CDR3 is 13 residues.